These 13 T cell receptor beta chains were all obtained from the same sample, sequenced in a study of cytomegalovirus exposure and HLA in healthy donors. 13 Jbeta primers and 60 Vbeta primers were used for the PCR. The assay was immunoSEQ multiplex PCR, and TCRdb's table has in-frame clones only and misses some. The table has under 70,000 clones, approximately 67% seen once; the top ten hold under 2.5%. Sequencing was performed on PBMCs. Receptors originate from a woman in her 30s in good health and CMV-seronegative.

This rearrangement joins TRBV6-5 to TRBJ2-7; 8 bases are shared with TRBD1. Trimming took 5 bases from V and 3 from J; bases not matched to a gene: 6. Germline V gene lookup returns CDR1 MNHEY and CDR2 SVGAGI. This CDR3 region has 14 residues. CDR3 sequence (DNA): TGTGCCAGCAGTCAGGGGGCACAAGGCTACGAGCAGTACTTC. Translated, it gives CASSQGAQGYEQYF.

This rearrangement joins TRBV4-3 to TRBJ2-3; D perhaps matches TRBD1 (5 bases). Trimming stripped 0 bases from V and 0 bases from J, with 10 bases between. Germline loops: CDR1 LGHNA, CDR2 YSLEER. The CDR3 is made up of 16 amino acids. This CDR3 reads CASSQERGTSTDTQYF. CDR3 DNA: TGCGCCAGCAGCCAAGAAAGGGGTACGAGCACAGATACGCAGTATTTT.

This chain links TRBV5-1 with TRBJ1-6, with 11 positions matching TRBD1. V was clipped by 4 bases and J by 7 bases; unmatched bases: 1. CDR1 is SGHRS and CDR2 is YFSETQ in the germline V gene. The CDR3 runs 14 residues. The CDR3 region has the DNA TGCGCCAGCAGCCGGGACAGGGGGAATTCACCCCTCCACTTT. This gives the protein CASSRDRGNSPLHF.

This clone has more than one count but fewer than ten. CDR3 coding DNA: TGTGCCAGCAGGGACAGCTTTAGCAATCAGCCCCAGCATTTT. Amino acid sequence: CASRDSFSNQPQHF. The rearrangement joins TRBV6-1 to TRBJ1-5; TRBD1 might be the D (6 bases). With 6 bases removed from V and 0 bases from J, the gap between germline ends came to 9 bases. Germline V CDR1 and CDR2: MNHNS, SASEGT. The CDR3 contains 14 residues.

CDR3: CASSQDWGTDSLFSGNTIYF. CDR3 nucleotide sequence: TGCGCCAGCAGCCAAGATTGGGGGACAGACTCCCTATTCTCTGGAAACACCATATATTTT. This chain links TRBV4-3 with TRBJ1-3; 7 bases align to TRBD1. V shed 0 bases and J 0 bases; nucleotides not matched to a gene: 14. CDR3 length: 20 amino acids. Germline values: CDR1 LGHNA, CDR2 YSLEER.

This clone was seen a handful of times. The chain couples TRBV7-9 to TRBJ2-1; 8 bases match TRBD1. Germline lookup yields CDR1 SEHNR and CDR2 FQNEAQ (reference sequence). The length of the CDR3 is 15 residues. The J segment lost 7 bases and the V segment lost 3 bases, leaving 8 bases of the junction unmatched. CDR3 amino acids: CASSFSDRGRNEQFF. The CDR3 DNA sequence: TGTGCCAGCAGCTTTAGTGACAGGGGCCGAAATGAGCAGTTCTTC.

The chain couples TRBV5-8 to TRBJ2-7; 7 bases are shared with TRBD2. The V and J ends lost 5 bases and 2 bases, in that order; junction bases with no gene match: 10. This CDR3 comprises 15 residues. Germline assignment: CDR1 SGHTS and CDR2 YDEGEE. CDR3 residues: CASSLSGTTAYEQYF. As DNA, the CDR3 is TGTGCCAGCAGTCTCTCCGGGACTACTGCCTACGAGCAGTACTTC.

The chain has TRBV12-5 and TRBJ2-1, with 7 bases lining up with TRBD2. From germline, CDR1 is LGHNT and CDR2 FRNRAP. The CDR3 sequence is 16 residues long. V shed 2 bases, J shed 4 bases, and the junction held 8 bases outside the gene matches. The CDR3 protein is CASGLMETSVYNEQFF. The CDR3 DNA sequence: TGTGCTAGTGGTTTGATGGAAACTAGCGTTTACAATGAGCAGTTCTTC.

V is TRBV11-2 and J is TRBJ2-1; TRBD1 matches 10 bases. Germline values: CDR1 SGHAT, CDR2 FQNNGV. The CDR3 is made up of 15 amino acids. The V and J ends lost 5 bases and 5 bases, in that order; junction bases with no gene match: 6. For the CDR3, the DNA is TGTGCCAGCAGCATTGGGACAGGGGAGGACAATGAGCAGTTCTTC. It codes for CASSIGTGEDNEQFF.

The CDR3 DNA is TGTGCCAGCAGCCCCCGCCGGGGGGGAGCCAAAAACATTCAGTACTTC. Protein product: CASSPRRGGAKNIQYF. The chain couples TRBV7-2 to TRBJ2-4; TRBD2 matches at 8 bases. Trimming cost V 5 bases and J 0 bases; bases outside gene matches: 6. This CDR3 spans 16 amino acids. Germline V gene lookup returns CDR1 SGHTA and CDR2 FQGNSA.

There are a few counts of this clone. The chain is built from TRBV5-1 and TRBJ2-7; D may be TRBD2 (5 bases). The CDR3 consists of 14 residues. Germline V gene lookup returns CDR1 SGHRS and CDR2 YFSETQ. Trimming stripped 0 bases from V and 7 bases from J, with 14 bases between. CDR3 in amino acids: CASSLASVRGEQYF. CDR3 nucleotides: TGCGCCAGCAGCTTGGCGTCAGTACGAGGGGAGCAGTACTTC.

This clone was observed a few times. This chain links TRBV19 with TRBJ2-5; TRBD1 is a possible D gene (6 bases). Per germline, CDR1 LNHDA and CDR2 SQIVND (reference sequence). The V gene lost 4 bases and the J gene lost 4 bases, with 19 bases spanning the gap. This CDR3 has 16 residues. CDR3 loop: CASSTLTRGNTETQYF. The CDR3 DNA follows: TGTGCCAGTAGTACCCTGACGAGGGGGAATACAGAGACCCAGTACTTC.

The genes are TRBV4-3 and TRBJ1-2, with D possibly TRBD1 on 6 matching bases. Trimming pared 1 base from V and 2 bases from J, leaving 11 bases between. The CDR3 extends over 15 amino acids. The germline CDR1 and CDR2 sequences are LGHNA and YSLEER. CDR3 DNA: TGCGCCAGCAGCCAAGGGGGGCAGGGAAACTATGGCTACACCTTC. This sequence encodes CASSQGGQGNYGYTF.